The 29 T cell receptor beta chains reported below all come from one sample, sequenced in a study of cytomegalovirus exposure and HLA in healthy donors. It was with 60 Vbeta and 13 Jbeta primers that the PCR ran. Method: immunoSEQ multiplex PCR; TCRdb's copy keeps in-frame clones and lacks some. The sample includes about 160,000 clones, roughly 76% of them seen just once. Specimen: PBMCs. These receptors came from a man in his 60s in good health and CMV-seronegative.

This clone has only a few counts. This chain connects TRBV28 to TRBJ2-7; weak D call: TRBD2 (7 bases). CDR3 size: 14 residues. The germline gives CDR1 MDHEN, CDR2 SYDVKM. V was pared by 4 bases and J by 2 bases, with 12 bases between. For the CDR3, the DNA is TGTGCCAGCAGTTCGCCCGGGGGGCCCTACGAGCAGTACTTC. The encoded protein is CASSSPGGPYEQYF. Supplemented by reference TRBV28 and TRBJ2-7, the full variable domain reads DVKVTQSSRYLVKRTGEKVFLECVQDMDHENMFWYRQDPGLGLRLIYFSYDVKMKEKGDIPEGYSVSREKKERFSLILESASTNQTSMYLCASSSPGGPYEQYFGPGTRLTVT.

The chain recombines TRBV11-3 with TRBJ2-7, with a tentative D call TRBD1 (5 bases). The CDR3 loop spans 14 amino acids. V was shortened by 0 bases and J by 5 bases, with 11 bases between the two germline ends. Germline V CDR1 and CDR2: SGHNT, YENEEA. CDR3 sequence: CASSLDAGPNEQYF. For the CDR3, the DNA is TGTGCCAGCAGCTTAGATGCAGGGCCCAACGAGCAGTACTTC.

Concerning this clone: This same CDR3 is encoded by further DNA sequences in the sample. V is TRBV9 and J is TRBJ2-7; 9 bases fit TRBD2. The CDR3 loop spans 15 amino acids. V dropped 2 bases and J dropped 3; count of bases not matched to a gene: 6. In germline, CDR1 is SGDLS, CDR2 YYNGEE. The CDR3 is CASSVGRGGLYEQYF. The CDR3 DNA reads as TGTGCCAGCAGCGTTGGGCGGGGGGGGCTCTACGAGCAGTACTTC. The entire variable domain, with the rest obtained from reference TRBV9 and TRBJ2-7, is as follows: DSGVTQTPKHLITATGQRVTLRCSPRSGDLSVYWYQQSLDQGLQFLIQYYNGEERAKGNILERFSAQQFPDLHSELNLSSLELGDSALYFCASSVGRGGLYEQYFGPGTRLTVT.

This clone appeared once. The chain's CDR3 is CASSSRGVTGNTIYF. CDR3 DNA sequence: TGTGCCAGCAGCTCGCGGGGGGTTACTGGAAACACCATATATTTT. This chain connects TRBV7-2 to TRBJ1-3; maybe TRBD1 (5 bases). Trimming took off 4 bases at V and 2 bases at J, with 12 bases between the two ends. The CDR3 consists of 15 residues. The germline V gene encodes CDR1 SGHTA and CDR2 FQGNSA.

The V and J genes are TRBV7-2 and TRBJ2-1; 9 bases agree with TRBD1. Germline V CDR1 and CDR2: SGHTA, FQGNSA. Trimming removed 5 bases from V and 2 bases from J; junction bases left unmatched: 4. The CDR3 contains 15 residues. This CDR3 reads CASSLGTGTYNEQFF. Here the CDR3 DNA reads TGTGCCAGCAGCCTCGGGACAGGGACCTACAATGAGCAGTTCTTC.

The sample holds a few counts of this clone. V is TRBV28 and J is TRBJ1-5; tentative D call: TRBD1 (6 bases). Germline-derived CDR1 and CDR2 are MDHEN and SYDVKM. This CDR3 has 15 residues. Deletions cut 1 base from V and 3 bases from J, with 10 bases between. This CDR3 reads CASSLSGQPNQPQHF. As DNA, the CDR3 is TGTGCCAGCAGTTTATCCGGACAGCCCAATCAGCCCCAGCATTTT.

This clone was recorded at least ten times. V gene TRBV6-5 combines with J gene TRBJ2-2; D is perhaps TRBD1 (7 bases). This CDR3 region has 16 residues. V lost 1 base to trimming and J lost 6 bases, with 15 bases between them. Germline V gene data show CDR1 as MNHEY and CDR2 as SVGAGI. In nucleotides, the CDR3 is TGTGCCAGCAGTTACTTCCTCGACAGGGAGGCCGGGGAGCTGTTTTTT. Translated, it gives CASSYFLDREAGELFF.

V usage is TRBV9 and J usage is TRBJ2-5, with a possible D match to TRBD1 (7 bases). Germline V lookup: CDR1 SGDLS, CDR2 YYNGEE. The length of the CDR3 is 17 residues. V lost 4 bases and J lost 5, with 24 bases in between. The DNA for the CDR3 is TGTGCCAGCAGCTTCACCTATGGCAGGGGGGTTCAGGAGACCCAGTACTTC. Residues: CASSFTYGRGVQETQYF.

The chain carries TRBV7-2 and TRBJ1-1; TRBD1 might be the D (5 bases). Trimming stripped 3 bases from V and 5 bases from J, with 13 bases between. This CDR3 has 14 residues. Germline V gene data show CDR1 as SGHTA and CDR2 as FQGNSA. CDR3 DNA: TGTGCCAGCAGCTTGCAGCAGGGCGGTACTGAAGCTTTCTTT. Its translation is CASSLQQGGTEAFF.

This clone appeared a few times. The chain joins TRBV11-2 to TRBJ1-4; TRBD1 agrees at 9 bases. CDR3 length: 15 residues. Trimming cost V 2 bases and J 8 bases; bases outside gene matches: 6. The germline gives CDR1 SGHAT, CDR2 FQNNGV. The CDR3 loop reads CASSLNRGLREKLFF. The CDR3 DNA follows: TGTGCCAGCAGCTTAAACAGGGGGCTTAGGGAAAAACTGTTTTTT.

This chain uses TRBV27 with TRBJ2-1, with D possibly TRBD1 on 6 matching bases. Deletions cut 8 bases from V and 2 bases from J, with 16 bases between. Germline V gene lookup returns CDR1 MNHEY and CDR2 SMNVEV (reference sequence). This CDR3 is built from 15 residues. The CDR3 is CASGLRGRAYNEQFF. DNA of the CDR3: TGTGCCAGCGGGCTCAGGGGAAGGGCCTACAATGAGCAGTTCTTC.

The chain couples TRBV5-5 to TRBJ2-1; 13 bases map to TRBD2. The CDR3 runs 16 residues. CDR1 is SGHKS, CDR2 YYEKEE, per germline (reference sequence). J was trimmed by 10 bases and V by 3 bases; bases with no gene match: 10. The CDR3 DNA is TGTGCCAGCAGCTCCGGACTAGCGGGAGACCCTACGGAGCAGTTCTTC. Protein sequence: CASSSGLAGDPTEQFF.

The gene calls are TRBV29-1 and TRBJ2-5; D not certain. Deletions cut 4 bases from V and 3 bases from J, with 3 bases between. Germline V gene data show CDR1 as SQVTM and CDR2 as ANQGSEA. The CDR3 is 10 amino acids. CDR3 sequence (DNA): TGCAGCGTTGGAGAAGAGACCCAGTACTTC. It codes for CSVGEETQYF.

The V gene is TRBV5-6, the J gene TRBJ1-3, with 8 nucleotides matching TRBD1. V gave up 5 bases and J gave up 4 bases; unmatched junction bases: 8. CDR1 is SGHDT, CDR2 YYEEEE, per germline. The CDR3 totals 15 residues. The CDR3 here is CASRFQGARGNTIYF. The CDR3, as DNA: TGTGCCAGCAGATTCCAGGGGGCGCGGGGAAACACCATATATTTT.

This chain links TRBV28 with TRBJ1-3, with 7 bases identical to TRBD1. Germline V gene lookup returns CDR1 MDHEN and CDR2 SYDVKM. Unmatched junction bases numbered 5, after V lost 2 bases and J lost 4 bases. The CDR3 spans 15 residues. CDR3 sequence: CASSLNRGRGNTIYF. The CDR3 DNA reads TGTGCCAGCAGTTTAAACAGGGGCAGAGGAAACACCATATATTTT.

This chain joins TRBV27 and TRBJ1-2, with TRBD1 matching over 7 bases. With V trimmed by 2 bases and J by 5 bases, 5 bases remained unmatched. Germline values: CDR1 MNHEY, CDR2 SMNVEV (reference sequence). CDR3 length: 14 residues. The CDR3 is CASSLNRGAYGYTF. For the CDR3, the DNA is TGTGCCAGCAGTTTAAACAGGGGCGCTTATGGCTACACCTTC.

V usage is TRBV2 and J usage is TRBJ2-3; TRBD2 matches 7 bases. J gave up 6 bases and V 10 bases, and 16 bases lay outside the gene matches. Germline lookup yields CDR1 SNHLY and CDR2 FYNNEI. CDR3 length: 15 amino acids. CDR3 sequence: CAMQRTRGFGDTQYF. The CDR3 DNA reads TGTGCCATGCAGAGGACTAGAGGTTTCGGGGATACGCAGTATTTT. Using reference TRBV2 and TRBJ2-3 for the parts outside the CDR3, the full variable domain is EPEVTQTPSHQVTQMGQEVILRCVPISNHLYFYWYRQILGQKVEFLVSFYNNEISEKSEIFDDQFSVERPDGSNFTLKIRSTKLEDSAMYFCAMQRTRGFGDTQYFGPGTRLTVL.

As concerns this clone: The junction shows a germline mismatch at one end, possibly a read error. The chain couples TRBV30 to TRBJ1-2; TRBD1 matches 7 bases. The germline V gene encodes CDR1 GTSNPN and CDR2 SVGIG (reference sequence). This CDR3 has 13 residues. The CDR3 is CAWSAGQIGSAHF. The DNA of the CDR3 is TGTGCCTGGAGTGCGGGACAGATAGGTTCCGCCCACTTC.

V is TRBV19 and J is TRBJ1-2; D may be TRBD1 (5 bases). Germline-derived CDR1 and CDR2 are LNHDA and SQIVND (reference sequence). The CDR3 covers 16 residues. V dropped 7 bases and J dropped 0 bases, with 18 bases sitting between them. CDR3 loop: CASTHQDWGSNYGYTF. The CDR3 coding sequence is TGTGCCAGTACCCACCAGGATTGGGGCTCTAACTATGGCTACACCTTC.

This rearrangement joins TRBV7-9 to TRBJ2-1; TRBD2 might be the D (6 bases). Trimming removed 5 bases at V and 6 bases at J, with 20 bases between. The CDR3 contains 16 residues. Germline V gene sequence: CDR1 SEHNR, CDR2 FQNEAQ (reference sequence). The DNA for the CDR3 is TGTGCCAGCAGCCGAAATCCGGGACTGGGGTCCAATGAGCAGTTCTTC. This translates into CASSRNPGLGSNEQFF.

V and J are TRBV29-1 and TRBJ1-1, with no clear D. Trimming took off 7 bases at V and 1 base at J, with 16 bases between the two ends. CDR1 is SQVTM and CDR2 is ANQGSEA in the germline V gene. The CDR3 is 14 amino acids. CDR3 protein: CSAGTGYGNTEAFF. The CDR3 DNA sequence: TGCAGCGCTGGAACCGGGTACGGGAACACTGAAGCTTTCTTT.

The rearrangement uses TRBV5-6 and TRBJ2-2; unclear D gene. CDR3 length equals 13 residues. Germline V gene data show CDR1 as SGHDT and CDR2 as YYEEEE. Trimming removed 0 bases from V and 6 bases from J, with 6 bases in between. Here the CDR3 DNA reads TGTGCCAGCAGCTTGGTAGTTGCCGGGGAGCTGTTTTTT. Translation gives CASSLVVAGELFF.

Concerning this clone: Different DNA sequences within this sample yield the same CDR3. The chain joins TRBV20-1 to TRBJ2-1, with unresolved D. Germline CDR1 and CDR2: DFQATT and SNEGSKA (reference sequence). Trimming removed 2 bases from V and 8 bases from J, with 7 bases in between. This CDR3 has 11 amino acids. CDR3 DNA sequence: TGCAGTGCTAGAATCTTCCATGAGCAGTTCTTC. Its translation is CSARIFHEQFF.

In this sample, this clone turned up a few times. In DNA form, the CDR3 reads TGTGCCAGCAGTTTATCCGGGACAGGAGGCATGAAAGAGCAGTACTTC. Its protein is CASSLSGTGGMKEQYF. This sequence joins TRBV28 and TRBJ2-7; 8 bases are shared with TRBD1. Germline assignment: CDR1 MDHEN and CDR2 SYDVKM. Germline trimming cut 1 base from V and 7 bases from J; bases unmatched to any gene: 12. The CDR3 covers 16 residues.

The chain carries TRBV5-1 and TRBJ2-2; D may be TRBD1 (6 bases). Germline CDR1 and CDR2: SGHRS and YFSETQ. There are 15 residues in the CDR3. Trimming removed 2 bases from V and 3 bases from J, with 11 bases in between. CDR3 in amino acids: CASSLQGRDTGELFF. The CDR3 DNA reads as TGCGCCAGCAGCTTACAGGGAAGGGACACCGGGGAGCTGTTTTTT. Filled out from reference TRBV5-1 and TRBJ2-2, the complete variable domain reads KAGVTQTPRYLIKTRGQQVTLSCSPISGHRSVSWYQQTPGQGLQFLFEYFSETQRNKGNFPGRFSGRQFSNSRSEMNVSTLELGDSALYLCASSLQGRDTGELFFGEGSRLTVL.

This clone was seen a few times. The chain recombines TRBV5-1 with TRBJ2-3; D uncertain. The CDR3 is 14 residues long. Germline V gene data show CDR1 as SGHRS and CDR2 as YFSETQ. V was pared by 2 bases and J by 5 bases, with 12 bases between. Written as DNA, the CDR3 is TGCGCCAGCAGCTTAGGCCAGGTACTAGATACGCAGTATTTT. The encoded protein is CASSLGQVLDTQYF.

The rearrangement joins TRBV28 to TRBJ1-2, with TRBD1 identical over 8 bases. CDR3 size: 13 residues. CDR1 MDHEN and CDR2 SYDVKM come from the germline V gene. Unmatched junction bases numbered 4, after V lost 6 bases and J lost 4 bases. In DNA form, the CDR3 reads TGTGCCAGCAGAATGACAGGGGCCTATGGCTACACCTTC. This encodes CASRMTGAYGYTF.

The CDR3 region has the DNA TGTGCCAGCAGCTTAATACTAGCGGGCCCAGATACGCAGTATTTT. Protein product: CASSLILAGPDTQYF. The chain carries TRBV7-3 and TRBJ2-3; 9 nucleotides line up with TRBD2. The ends lost 1 base at V and 4 bases at J; junction bases unmatched: 3. This CDR3 spans 15 amino acids. Germline values: CDR1 SGHTA, CDR2 FQGTGA.

The chain links TRBV27 to TRBJ2-1, with 11 bases identical to TRBD2. CDR3 length: 15 residues. With V trimmed by 5 bases and J by 7 bases, 7 bases remained unmatched. The germline V gene has CDR1 MNHEY and CDR2 SMNVEV (reference sequence). This CDR3 is CASSAGTSGVNEQFF. The CDR3 DNA sequence: TGTGCCAGCAGTGCCGGGACTAGCGGAGTTAATGAGCAGTTCTTC.